Reported below is one T cell receptor beta chain. Antigen unknown. The sample comes from a study of cytomegalovirus exposure and HLA in healthy donors. Study observations and caveats: The study assumed roughly uniform donor sequencing depth for presence/absence analyses. Cytomegalovirus-associated TCR beta chains were listed, numbering 150 to 200. Clonal expansion, a later analysis showed, was greater in HLA-associated TCR beta chains than in equally common others.

PCR amplification relied on 60 Vbeta primers (plus 13 Jbeta primers). Libraries were prepared by immunoSEQ multiplex PCR; TCRdb keeps only in-frame clonotypes and omits some of them. The table lists about 62,000 clones, roughly 75% of them singletons. Germline-derived CDR1 and CDR2 are MDHEN and SYDVKM. This CDR3 is built from 14 residues. The V gene end was trimmed by 4 bases and the J gene end by 6 bases; junction bases not matched to a gene: 5. The chain is built from TRBV28 and TRBJ1-5; 8 nucleotides match TRBD1. The material sequenced was PBMCs. The receptor's source is a woman in her thirties in good health and CMV-seronegative. As DNA, the CDR3 is TGTGCCAGCAGTTGGACAGGGTTGCGTCAGCCCCAGCATTTT. Encoded protein: CASSWTGLRQPQHF.